Below are 26 T cell receptor beta chains sequenced from a single sample in a study of T-cell memory formation after mild COVID-19. TCRdb reanalysed the 5' RACE reads using MiXCR and keeps one entry per CDR3 protein. This table has 80,000 to 130,000 distinct CDR3 sequences, around 10% appearing once. The specimen was PBMCs or a T cell subset sorted from them (not recorded which). The receptors here all came from a man between 18 and 29 years old who had mild COVID-19 (a few samples of this study predate the infection). Cell type and time point are not known.

The J gene is TRBJ2-3, the V gene TRBV12-3 or TRBV12-4; 8 nucleotides line up with TRBD1. The CDR3 sequence is 11 residues long. V lost 2 bases and J lost 14; bases outside the gene matches: 3. CDR3 DNA: TGTGCCAGCAGTTTACGGGACAGGAGGTATTTT. This encodes CASSLRDRRYF.

This clonotype was seen repeatedly, ten times or more. The rearrangement joins TRBV4-3 to TRBJ1-2; D is perhaps TRBD1 (5 bases). V dropped 3 bases and J dropped 4 bases, with 18 bases sitting between them. This CDR3 has 16 amino acids. CDR1 and CDR2 from the germline V gene are LGHNA and YSLEER. The CDR3 bases are TGCGCCAGCAGCCAGGGACCGGGTTTCGTTAGCTATGGCTACACCTTC. Its translation: CASSQGPGFVSYGYTF.

This clonotype has just a few counts. The chain is built from TRBV6-2 or TRBV6-3 and TRBJ2-2; D gene ambiguous. CDR1 and CDR2 from the germline V gene are MNHEY and SVGEGT. CDR3 length equals 14 residues. The V end lost 7 bases, the J end lost 4 bases, and 13 bases lay between the germline ends. The CDR3: CASTDRPITGELFF. The CDR3 region has the DNA TGTGCCAGCACCGACCGGCCTATCACCGGGGAGCTGTTTTTT.

The chain links TRBV5-5 to TRBJ2-1, with 9 bases that match TRBD1. With V trimmed by 4 bases and J by 1 base, 6 bases remained unmatched. Germline V lookup: CDR1 SGHKS, CDR2 YYEKEE (reference sequence). The CDR3 is made up of 16 amino acids. The CDR3 here is CASSNTGTGSYNEQFF. Here the CDR3 DNA reads TGTGCCAGCAGCAACACCGGGACAGGGTCCTACAATGAGCAGTTCTTC.

The chain has TRBV3-1 and TRBJ2-5; TRBD1 might be the D (6 bases). The CDR3 is made up of 19 amino acids. V was pared by 4 bases and J by 2 bases, with 26 bases between. Germline V lookup: CDR1 LGHDT, CDR2 YNNKEL (reference sequence). CDR3: CASSRFPFSSYRVQETQYF. In nucleotides, the CDR3 is TGTGCCAGCAGCCGGTTTCCGTTTTCCTCGTACAGGGTTCAAGAGACCCAGTACTTC.

The chain joins TRBV5-5 to TRBJ2-7, with 7 nucleotides matching TRBD1. The J segment lost 2 bases and the V segment lost 1 base, leaving 6 bases of the junction unmatched. CDR1 and CDR2 from the germline V gene are SGHKS and YYEKEE (reference sequence). The CDR3 covers 15 residues. CDR3 sequence: CASSLITGATYEQYF. CDR3 DNA: TGTGCCAGCAGCTTGATTACAGGGGCCACCTACGAGCAGTACTTC. The whole variable domain, filled in from reference TRBV5-5 and TRBJ2-7, reads DAGVTQSPTHLIKTRGQQVTLRCSPISGHKSVSWYQQVLGQGPQFIFQYYEKEERGRGNFPDRFSARQFPNYSSELNVNALLLGDSALYLCASSLITGATYEQYFGPGTRLTVT.

This clonotype was detected many times. The chain recombines TRBV27 with TRBJ1-5; TRBD1 aligns across 11 bases. CDR3 length: 16 residues. CDR1 MNHEY and CDR2 SMNVEV come from the germline V gene (reference sequence). J gave up 5 bases and V 5 bases, and 8 bases lay outside the gene matches. CDR3 nucleotide sequence: TGTGCCAGCAGTCCGGCCCGGACAGGGGGCGATCAGCCCCAGCATTTT. Its translation: CASSPARTGGDQPQHF.

The chain combines TRBV13 with TRBJ2-3, with 12 positions matching TRBD1. The germline gives CDR1 PRHDT, CDR2 FYEKMQ (reference sequence). The CDR3 spans 16 residues. The V and J ends lost 5 bases and 0 bases, in that order; junction bases with no gene match: 3. The CDR3 spells CASSLGQGASTDTQYF. Written as DNA, the CDR3 is TGTGCCAGCAGCCTGGGACAGGGGGCTAGCACAGATACGCAGTATTTT. The complete variable domain, with remaining parts taken from reference TRBV13 and TRBJ2-3, reads AAGVIQSPRHLIKEKRETATLKCYPIPRHDTVYWYQQGPGQDPQFLISFYEKMQSDKGSIPDRFSAQQFSDYHSELNMSSLELGDSALYFCASSLGQGASTDTQYFGPGTRLTVL.

This clonotype came up a few times. The chain is built from TRBV5-1 and TRBJ2-1; 9 bases match TRBD2. Germline V gene sequence: CDR1 SGHRS, CDR2 YFSETQ. The V and J ends lost 0 bases and 4 bases, in that order; junction bases with no gene match: 5. CDR3 length equals 16 residues. The CDR3 coding sequence is TGCGCCAGCAGCTTGGGCTCGCGGGGGGGATACAATGAGCAGTTCTTC. This encodes CASSLGSRGGYNEQFF.

This clonotype was picked up a small number of times. The CDR3 DNA reads as TGTGCCAGCAGTTCGGGGACAGTGAACACTGAAGCTTTCTTT. This translates into CASSSGTVNTEAFF. The V and J genes are TRBV7-6 and TRBJ1-1; 7 bases map to TRBD1. CDR1 and CDR2 from the germline V gene are SGHVS and FNYEAQ. The V and J ends lost 6 bases and 0 bases, in that order; junction bases with no gene match: 4. This CDR3 has 14 amino acids.

This clonotype occurred a few times. The chain employs TRBV19 and TRBJ2-7; D is perhaps TRBD1 (6 bases). Germline CDR1 is LNHDA and CDR2 is SQIVND (reference sequence). This CDR3 contains 9 residues. Trimming took 9 bases from V and 10 from J, leaving 10 bases between them. DNA of the CDR3: TGTGCCAGGGGGGACAAACAGTACGTC. Translating gives CARGDKQYV.

The gene calls are TRBV4-1 and TRBJ2-2, with no clear D. There are 12 residues in the CDR3. The ends were cut back, 5 bases at V and 6 bases at J, with 7 bases in the middle. Germline V lookup: CDR1 MGHRA, CDR2 YSYEKL. The CDR3 sequence is CASSTNAGELFF. The CDR3 DNA follows: TGCGCCAGCAGCACTAACGCCGGGGAGCTGTTTTTT.

This clonotype was recorded at least ten times. The chain combines TRBV12-3 or TRBV12-4 with TRBJ1-2; TRBD1 matches 12 bases. V lost 3 bases and J lost 8; bases outside the gene matches: 7. The CDR3 length is 15 residues. CDR3 in amino acids: CASSFGTGGLGGYTF. In nucleotides, the CDR3 is TGTGCCAGCAGTTTCGGGACAGGGGGCTTAGGAGGCTACACCTTC.

This clonotype has only a few counts. The chain has TRBV27 and TRBJ2-7, with a tentative D call TRBD1 (5 bases). In germline, CDR1 is MNHEY, CDR2 SMNVEV (reference sequence). The length of the CDR3 is 13 residues. The ends were cut back, 5 bases at V and 6 bases at J, with 14 bases in the middle. CDR3 sequence reads: CASSIHRWGEQYF. The CDR3 coding sequence is TGTGCCAGCAGTATACACAGGTGGGGCGAGCAGTACTTC.

In this sample, this clonotype turned up a few times. This sequence joins TRBV7-3 and TRBJ2-3; TRBD2 agrees at 12 bases. V lost 0 bases to trimming and J lost 4 bases; unmatched junction nucleotides: 11. Looked up from germline, CDR1 is SGHTA and CDR2 is FQGTGA. CDR3 length: 19 residues. The DNA of the CDR3 is TGTGCCAGCAGCTTAACGGTCCTAGCGGGGGGGCCACAGTCAGATACGCAGTATTTT. Translating it yields CASSLTVLAGGPQSDTQYF.

This clonotype has just a few counts. The chain's CDR3 is CASSQDSTDTQYF. CDR3 DNA: TGTGCCAGCAGCCAGGACAGCACAGATACGCAGTATTTT. The V gene is TRBV7-6, the J gene TRBJ2-3; D is undetermined. V lost 5 bases, J lost 0 bases, and 6 bases lay in between. The CDR3 runs 13 residues. From germline, CDR1 is SGHVS and CDR2 FNYEAQ.

This sequence joins TRBV27 and TRBJ1-2, with a possible D match to TRBD1 (5 bases). Trimming pared 5 bases from V and 5 bases from J, leaving 12 bases between. Germline CDR1 is MNHEY and CDR2 is SMNVEV (reference sequence). The CDR3 length is 13 residues. The CDR3 nucleotides are TGTGCCAGCAGTCTTGACAGTGCGTATGGCTACACCTTC. Encoded protein: CASSLDSAYGYTF.

This clonotype was observed a single time. The chain carries TRBV4-1 and TRBJ2-7; D is perhaps TRBD2 (5 bases). V was clipped by 4 bases and J by 4 bases, with 14 bases between them. The CDR3 spans 14 residues. The germline V gene has CDR1 MGHRA and CDR2 YSYEKL. The CDR3 loop reads CASSPLPEGYEQYF. The CDR3 DNA reads TGCGCCAGCAGCCCACTCCCTGAGGGTTACGAGCAGTACTTC.

The CDR3, as DNA: TGTGCCAGCAGCCTGCGGGGGGGCGAAAGGGTCTCCTACAATGAGCAGTTCTTC. Translation gives CASSLRGGERVSYNEQFF. V is TRBV7-9 and J is TRBJ2-1, with TRBD2 identical over 9 bases. Trimming took 5 bases from V and 0 from J; bases not matched to a gene: 11. From germline, CDR1 is SEHNR and CDR2 FQNEAQ (reference sequence). CDR3 length: 18 residues.

The rearrangement uses TRBV7-9 and TRBJ1-1, with unresolved D. Looked up from germline, CDR1 is SEHNR and CDR2 is FQNEAQ (reference sequence). V was shortened by 5 bases and J by 3 bases, with 7 bases between the two germline ends. The CDR3 sequence is 12 residues long. CDR3 loop: CASSPRDTEAFF. CDR3 in DNA: TGTGCCAGCAGCCCCCGGGACACTGAAGCTTTCTTT. The complete variable domain, with remaining parts taken from reference TRBV7-9 and TRBJ1-1, reads DTGVSQNPRHKITKRGQNVTFRCDPISEHNRLYWYRQTLGQGPEFLTYFQNEAQLEKSRLLSDRFSAERPKGSFSTLEIQRTEQGDSAMYLCASSPRDTEAFFGQGTRLTVV.

This clonotype was seen only a few times. The chain carries TRBV5-1 and TRBJ1-1; 10 nucleotides match TRBD1. This CDR3 comprises 16 residues. J gave up 4 bases and V 4 bases, and 10 bases lay outside the gene matches. Germline lookup yields CDR1 SGHRS and CDR2 YFSETQ. In DNA form, the CDR3 reads TGCGCCAGCAGCCAAGGGACAGGGGACGTTGGCACTGAAGCTTTCTTT. Protein: CASSQGTGDVGTEAFF.

This clonotype was counted only a few times. The chain joins TRBV12-3 or TRBV12-4 to TRBJ2-3, with D unresolved. The CDR3 covers 14 residues. V was trimmed by 3 bases and J by 0 bases, leaving 7 bases between them. The CDR3 DNA reads as TGTGCCAGCAGTTTTGCAGCTAGCACAGATACGCAGTATTTT. As protein: CASSFAASTDTQYF.

V and J are TRBV29-1 and TRBJ1-2; the match to TRBD1 covers 7 bases. V trimming: 3 bases; J trimming: 3 bases; junction bases outside the gene matches: 1. Germline CDR1 SQVTM, CDR2 ANQGSEA. The CDR3 runs 12 residues. CDR3 nucleotide sequence: TGCAGCGTTGATGACAGGGACTATGGCTACACCTTC. Protein product: CSVDDRDYGYTF.

The chain employs TRBV6-2 or TRBV6-3 and TRBJ2-1; 7 bases align to TRBD1. V lost 2 bases and J lost 8; bases outside the gene matches: 9. Per germline, CDR1 MNHEY and CDR2 SVGEGT. This CDR3 has 15 residues. For the CDR3, the DNA is TGTGCCAGCAGTTACGGCGTACAGGGGATGTATGAGCAGTTCTTC. Its protein is CASSYGVQGMYEQFF.

The chain combines TRBV7-7 with TRBJ2-3; 7 bases agree with TRBD1. This CDR3 comprises 15 residues. J gave up 0 bases and V 1 base, and 1 base lay outside the gene matches. CDR1 is SSHAT, CDR2 FNYEAQ, per germline (reference sequence). CDR3 bases: TGTGCCAGCAGCTTAGAGGGGGCAAGCACAGATACGCAGTATTTT. Residues: CASSLEGASTDTQYF.

The rearrangement uses TRBV12-3 or TRBV12-4 and TRBJ1-2, with a possible D match to TRBD1 (5 bases). The ends were cut back, 4 bases at V and 2 bases at J, with 14 bases in the middle. This CDR3 region has 15 residues. CDR3 sequence: CASSSPEQGNYGYTF. DNA for the CDR3: TGTGCCAGCAGTTCTCCCGAGCAGGGCAACTATGGCTACACCTTC.